Listed below are T cell receptor beta chains from one sample, sequenced in a study of cytomegalovirus exposure and HLA in healthy donors. Sequenced by immunoSEQ multiplex PCR; TCRdb stores in-frame clones only, minus some. The data show fewer than 200,000 clones, about 79% seen once. The sequencing input was PBMCs. The receptor source for this set is a female donor in good health and CMV-seronegative. The CDR3 runs from the conserved cysteine through the conserved F or W. D genes are given only for firm matches. Size is stated for part of the rows, as once, few or many counts, or as a class when the clone is expanded.

D gene	V gene	J gene	clone size	CDR3 DNA	CDR3 protein
TRBD2	TRBV4-3	TRBJ2-5	few	TGCGCCAGCAGCCATCGGGGGGGAGAGACCCAGTACTTC	CASSHRGGETQYF
.	TRBV10-3	TRBJ1-5	few	TGTGCCATCAGTCCTGACAGAGATCAGCCCCAGCATTTT	CAISPDRDQPQHF
TRBD1	TRBV7-3	TRBJ1-2	.	TGTGCCAGCAGCTCAACCGGGACAGGGGGGGGCTACACCTTC	CASSSTGTGGGYTF
TRBD1	TRBV10-3	TRBJ1-5	few	TGTGCCATCAGTCAGGACAGGAATCAGCCCCAGCATTTT	CAISQDRNQPQHF
TRBD2	TRBV5-5	TRBJ2-7	.	TGTGCCAGCAGCTGGTGGGGGGGAAGCGACGAGCAGTACTTC	CASSWWGGSDEQYF
.	TRBV6-5	TRBJ2-4	.	TGTGCCAGCAGTTACGCCAGGGTAAACATTCAGTACTTC	CASSYARVNIQYF
TRBD2	TRBV4-3	TRBJ2-1	many	TGCGCCAGCAGCCTCCGGGGGGAACCCTCCTACAATGAGCAGTTCTTC	CASSLRGEPSYNEQFF
TRBD2	TRBV5-6	TRBJ2-1	.	TGTGCCAGCAGCTCCGGGACTAGCGGGTGGGGGGGTGAGCAGTTCTTC	CASSSGTSGWGGEQFF
TRBD1	TRBV5-1	TRBJ1-2	.	TGCGCCAGCAGCGGGGGACAGGGGAACTATGGCTACACCTTC	CASSGGQGNYGYTF
.	TRBV9	TRBJ2-1	.	TGTGCCAGCAGCACCAGCGGGTTCTCCTACAATGAGCAGTTCTTC	CASSTSGFSYNEQFF
.	TRBV7-6	TRBJ2-3	.	TGTGCCAGCAGCTTAAGACCCGGGGTTGAGGGGGTCTTGGATACGCAGTATTTT	CASSLRPGVEGVLDTQYF
TRBD2	TRBV4-2	TRBJ2-5	.	TGTGCCAGCAGCCAAGCTAAGGGACTAGCGGGGGGTATTGGAGGGACCCAGTACTTC	CASSQAKGLAGGIGGTQYF
TRBD2	TRBV10-3	TRBJ2-3	few	TGTGCCATCAGACTCTCTAGCGGGCTCCAGATTAGCACAGATACGCAGTATTTT	CAIRLSSGLQISTDTQYF
TRBD2	TRBV4-3	TRBJ2-1	.	TGCGCCAGCAGCCAAGATTACTGGGGACTAGCGGGAGTCAATGAGCAGTTCTTC	CASSQDYWGLAGVNEQFF
TRBD1	TRBV7-6	TRBJ1-1	.	TGTGCCAGCAGCTTAAACGCGGACAGGGCACGGGGAGAAGCTTTCTTT	CASSLNADRARGEAFF
.	TRBV28	TRBJ1-2	few	TGTGCCAGCAGTTTGAGACAACCTAATGGCTACACCTTC	CASSLRQPNGYTF
TRBD2	TRBV29-1	TRBJ2-1	.	TGCAGCGTTGATGGTCCCCGGACTAGCAATGAGCAGTTCTTC	CSVDGPRTSNEQFF
.	TRBV5-1	TRBJ2-2	.	TGCGCCAGCAGCCCCCGAACCAGGAACACCGGGGAGCTGTTTTTT	CASSPRTRNTGELFF
.	TRBV5-4	TRBJ1-1	.	TGTGCCAGCAGCCTCGGGGGGGGTAGAACTGAAGCTTTCTTT	CASSLGGGRTEAFF
.	TRBV5-6	TRBJ2-7	once	TGTGCCAGCAGCGTTAGGGGGTGGGGACAATCCTACGAGCAGTACTTC	CASSVRGWGQSYEQYF
.	TRBV7-9	TRBJ2-1	.	TGTGCCAGCAGCTTAAGGGTGGGAGATGTTCAGTTCTTC	CASSLRVGDVQFF
TRBD1	TRBV18	TRBJ1-2	.	TGTGCCAGCTCACCGCTCGGACAGGGTAACTATGGCTACACCTTC	CASSPLGQGNYGYTF
.	TRBV19	TRBJ1-3	.	TGTGCCAGTAGCCTCACATGGACAAATCGGGGAAACACCATATATTTT	CASSLTWTNRGNTIYF
.	TRBV30	TRBJ2-3	.	TGTGCCTGGAGTGTCGGAGCATCCGGAGTCACAGATACGCAGTATTTT	CAWSVGASGVTDTQYF
TRBD1	TRBV6-5	TRBJ2-7	once	TGTGCCAGCAGTTCTGGGACAGGGGGAGGAACCTACGAGCAGTACTTC	CASSSGTGGGTYEQYF
TRBD2	TRBV9	TRBJ2-3	.	TGTGCCAGCAGCAGAGCGGGGGGCCACACAGATACGCAGTATTTT	CASSRAGGHTDTQYF
TRBD1	TRBV5-1	TRBJ1-1	.	TGCGCCAGCAGCTCGGGGGACAGGGTAGGCGGTTTAGCTTTCTTT	CASSSGDRVGGLAFF
.	TRBV11-2	TRBJ2-2	.	TGTGCCAGCAGCTTAGAACACAACACCGGGGAGCTGTTTTTT	CASSLEHNTGELFF
.	TRBV7-2	TRBJ2-3	once	TGTGCCAGCAGCTTTCAGGGGGGCCTAAACACAGATACGCAGTATTTT	CASSFQGGLNTDTQYF
.	TRBV2	TRBJ2-1	once	TGTGCCAGCAGTGAAACAAAAGAAGCGTCGCGGTTCTTC	CASSETKEASRFF
.	TRBV7-2	TRBJ1-3	.	TGTGCCAGCAGCTTAGGCAGGGCCGGAAACACCATATATTTT	CASSLGRAGNTIYF
.	TRBV30	TRBJ2-6	.	TGTGCCTGGAGACCACAGGCGGGGGCCAACGGCCTGACTTTC	CAWRPQAGANGLTF
.	TRBV10-2	TRBJ2-5	.	TGCGCCAGCAGTCAACCGCACCCTACGAAAGAGACCCAGTACTTC	CASSQPHPTKETQYF
.	TRBV6-5	TRBJ2-7	once	TGTGCCAGCACGCGACAGGCTTCCTCCTACGAGCAGTGCTTC	CASTRQASSYEQCF
.	TRBV6-1	TRBJ1-2	.	TGTGCCAGCAGTGCAGGTGCCCCCAGTTCCTATAATGGCTACACCTTC	CASSAGAPSSYNGYTF
TRBD1	TRBV6-1	TRBJ2-4	.	TGTGCCAGCAGTGAAATGGGACAGGCATTAAACATTCAGTACTTC	CASSEMGQALNIQYF
.	TRBV5-5	TRBJ1-4	.	TGTGCCAGCAGCGCCGAGGGCAGTGAAAAACTGTTTTTT	CASSAEGSEKLFF
.	TRBV19	TRBJ2-2	.	TGTGCCAGCCGACAATCGAACACCGGGGAGCTGTTTTTT	CASRQSNTGELFF
.	TRBV7-3	TRBJ2-2	.	TGTGCCAGCAGCTTGGGGGGTGCCGCCGGGGAGCTGTTTTTT	CASSLGGAAGELFF
TRBD1	TRBV7-9	TRBJ2-1	few	TGTGCCAGCAGCTTAGTTTCCGGACAGGGCTACAATGAGCAGTTCTTC	CASSLVSGQGYNEQFF
TRBD1	TRBV7-2	TRBJ2-5	once	TGTGCCAGCAGCTTAGGAGGGGGCGCCCTCTGGTACTTC	CASSLGGGALWYF
.	TRBV7-9	TRBJ2-7	.	TGTGCCAGCACCTTAGAGTCACGGGGTGAGCAGTACTTC	CASTLESRGEQYF
TRBD1	TRBV27	TRBJ1-5	.	TGTGCCAGCAGTCCATGGACAGGGGGCAGCCAGCCCCAGCATTTT	CASSPWTGGSQPQHF
TRBD2	TRBV25-1	TRBJ2-3	.	TGTGCCAGCAGTGAACGGGCTAGCGGGAGTGATACGCAGTATTTT	CASSERASGSDTQYF
TRBD2	TRBV18	TRBJ2-3	.	TGTGCCAGCTCACCAACGCCTAGCGGGACAATCACAGATACGCAGTATTTT	CASSPTPSGTITDTQYF
.	TRBV15	TRBJ2-7	.	TGTGCCACCAGCAGAGATCGCTCTAGCGAGCAGTACTTC	CATSRDRSSEQYF
TRBD1	TRBV19	TRBJ2-3	.	TGTGCCAGTAGTCCAGGGACAGGGATAGATACGCAGTATTTT	CASSPGTGIDTQYF
.	TRBV7-2	TRBJ2-5	.	TGTGCCAGCAGACTTTCCATAACCCAAGAGACCCAGTACTTC	CASRLSITQETQYF
.	TRBV5-4	TRBJ2-5	.	TGTGCCAGCAGCTTGGCCCGGGGGAATCCCTTAGGGACCCAGTACTTC	CASSLARGNPLGTQYF
TRBD1	TRBV7-3	TRBJ2-1	.	TGTGCCAGCAGAGAACAGGGGGCGCGGAATGAGCAGTTCTTC	CASREQGARNEQFF
TRBD1	TRBV6-5	TRBJ1-2	few	TGTGCCAGCAGTTACTCCTGGGACAGATCTAACTATGGCTACACCTTC	CASSYSWDRSNYGYTF
TRBD2	TRBV7-2	TRBJ2-7	.	TGTGCCAGCAGGCTAGCGGGAGGGCTCTCCTACGAGCAGTACTTC	CASRLAGGLSYEQYF
.	TRBV5-6	TRBJ1-3	.	TGTGCCAGCAGCCTGAGAACCTCAGGGGTTGGAAACACCATATATTTT	CASSLRTSGVGNTIYF
TRBD2	TRBV9	TRBJ2-3	.	TGTGCCAGCAGCCCTCGGTCGGGGCGGGAGGGCTCGGATACGCAGTATTTT	CASSPRSGREGSDTQYF
TRBD1	TRBV5-1	TRBJ2-5	.	TGCGCCAGCAGCTTGCAAACAGGGGCCATAGGGGAGACCCAGTACTTC	CASSLQTGAIGETQYF